The clone carrying this T cell receptor (beta chain) was recorded once. Its antigen is unidentified. This sample is drawn from a study of post-analysis software for immune sequencing data. Broader study findings: Patients used four to six TRBV segments, including TRBV5-6, TRBV5-1 and TRBV20-1, more often than controls.

From germline, CDR1 is SGHVS and CDR2 FNYEAQ. CDR3 size: 14 residues. V lost 5 bases and J lost 0, with 11 bases in between. Unique molecular identifiers had been added to the TCR beta cDNA libraries. Each batch of roughly 1 to 11 million T cells produced 450,000 to 500,000 cDNA molecules. MiXCR was run by TCRdb on the PCR reads, yielding one entry per CDR3 protein. The data contain 600,000 to 700,000 distinct CDR3 sequences, roughly three fifths of them singletons. This receptor was taken from a girl aged 2 to 10 with multiple sclerosis. V is TRBV7-6 and J is TRBJ2-7, with D possibly being TRBD2 (6 bases). Sequencing was performed on blood. The CDR3 DNA sequence: TGTGCCAGCAGCCAAACGGAGGGCTCCTACGAGCAGTACTTC. Amino acid sequence: CASSQTEGSYEQYF.